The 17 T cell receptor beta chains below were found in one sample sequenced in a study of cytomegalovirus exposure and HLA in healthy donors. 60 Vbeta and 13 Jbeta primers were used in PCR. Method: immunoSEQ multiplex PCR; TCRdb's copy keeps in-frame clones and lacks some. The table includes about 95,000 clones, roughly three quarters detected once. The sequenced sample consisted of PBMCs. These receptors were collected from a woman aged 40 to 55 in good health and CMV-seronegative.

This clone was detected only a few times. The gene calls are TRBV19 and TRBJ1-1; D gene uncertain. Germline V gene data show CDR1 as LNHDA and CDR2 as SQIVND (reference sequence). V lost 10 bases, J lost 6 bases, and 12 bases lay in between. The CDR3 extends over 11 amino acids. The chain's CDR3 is CANGPPSEAFF. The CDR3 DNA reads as TGTGCCAATGGGCCCCCCTCTGAAGCTTTCTTT.

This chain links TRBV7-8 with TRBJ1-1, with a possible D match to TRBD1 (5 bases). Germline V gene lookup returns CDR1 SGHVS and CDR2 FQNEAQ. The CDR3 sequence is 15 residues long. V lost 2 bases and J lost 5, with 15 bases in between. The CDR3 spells CASSLLEGRNTEAFF. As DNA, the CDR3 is TGTGCCAGCAGCTTATTGGAGGGGAGGAATACTGAAGCTTTCTTT.

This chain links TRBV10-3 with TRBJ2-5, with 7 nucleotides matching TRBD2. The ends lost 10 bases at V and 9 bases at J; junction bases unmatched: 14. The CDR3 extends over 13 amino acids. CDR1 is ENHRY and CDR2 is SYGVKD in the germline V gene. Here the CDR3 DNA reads TGTGCCACCCTAGGGGCGGGGGATGGCCCCCAGTACTTC. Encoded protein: CATLGAGDGPQYF.

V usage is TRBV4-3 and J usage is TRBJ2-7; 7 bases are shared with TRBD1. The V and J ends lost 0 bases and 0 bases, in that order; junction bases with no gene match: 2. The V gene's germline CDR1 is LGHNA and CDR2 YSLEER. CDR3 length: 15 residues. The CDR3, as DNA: TGCGCCAGCAGCCAAGATCGGGACAGCTCCTACGAGCAGTACTTC. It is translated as CASSQDRDSSYEQYF.

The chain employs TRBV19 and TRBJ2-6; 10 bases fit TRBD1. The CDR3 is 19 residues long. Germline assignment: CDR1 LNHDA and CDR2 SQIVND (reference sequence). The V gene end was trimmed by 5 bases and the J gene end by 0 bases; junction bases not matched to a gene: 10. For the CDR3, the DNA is TGTGCCAGTAGTCCGACTGGGGACAGGGGCTTCTCTGGGGCCAACGTCCTGACTTTC. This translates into CASSPTGDRGFSGANVLTF.

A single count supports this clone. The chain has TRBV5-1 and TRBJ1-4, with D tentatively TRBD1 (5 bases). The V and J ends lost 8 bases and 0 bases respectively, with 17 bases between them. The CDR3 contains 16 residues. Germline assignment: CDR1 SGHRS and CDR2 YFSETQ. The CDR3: CASTRDSVATNEKLFF. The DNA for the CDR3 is TGCGCCAGTACCCGGGACTCCGTCGCAACTAATGAAAAACTGTTTTTT.

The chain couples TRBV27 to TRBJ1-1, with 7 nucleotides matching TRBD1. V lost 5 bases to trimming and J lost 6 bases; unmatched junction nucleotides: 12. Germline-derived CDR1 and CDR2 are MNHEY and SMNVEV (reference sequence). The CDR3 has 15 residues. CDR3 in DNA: TGTGCCAGCAGTCTTACACAGGGGCGGCGCGCTGAAGCTTTCTTT. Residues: CASSLTQGRRAEAFF.

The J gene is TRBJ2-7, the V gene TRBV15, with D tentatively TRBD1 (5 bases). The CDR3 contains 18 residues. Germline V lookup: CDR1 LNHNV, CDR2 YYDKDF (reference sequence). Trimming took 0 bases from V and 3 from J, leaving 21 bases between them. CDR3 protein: CATSRDDPTVPTLYEQYF. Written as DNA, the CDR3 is TGTGCCACCAGCAGAGATGACCCGACAGTCCCCACTCTCTACGAGCAGTACTTC.

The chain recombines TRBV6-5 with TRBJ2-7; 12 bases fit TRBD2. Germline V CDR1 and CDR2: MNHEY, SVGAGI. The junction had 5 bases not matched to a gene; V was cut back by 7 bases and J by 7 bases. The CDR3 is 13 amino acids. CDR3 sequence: CASTGLAGYEQYF. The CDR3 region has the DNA TGTGCCAGCACAGGACTAGCGGGGTATGAGCAGTACTTC.

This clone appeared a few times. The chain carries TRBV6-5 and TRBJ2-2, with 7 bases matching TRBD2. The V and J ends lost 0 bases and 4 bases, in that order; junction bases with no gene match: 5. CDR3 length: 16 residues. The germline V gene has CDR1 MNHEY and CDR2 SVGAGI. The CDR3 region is CASSYSGGEVTGELFF. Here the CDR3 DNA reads TGTGCCAGCAGTTACTCGGGAGGGGAGGTCACCGGGGAGCTGTTTTTT.

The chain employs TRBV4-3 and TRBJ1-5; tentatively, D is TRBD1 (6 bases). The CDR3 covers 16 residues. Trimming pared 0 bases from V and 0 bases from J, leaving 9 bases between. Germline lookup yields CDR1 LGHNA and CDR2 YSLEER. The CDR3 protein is CASSQEAGASNQPQHF. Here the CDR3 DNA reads TGCGCCAGCAGCCAAGAGGCAGGGGCTAGCAATCAGCCCCAGCATTTT.

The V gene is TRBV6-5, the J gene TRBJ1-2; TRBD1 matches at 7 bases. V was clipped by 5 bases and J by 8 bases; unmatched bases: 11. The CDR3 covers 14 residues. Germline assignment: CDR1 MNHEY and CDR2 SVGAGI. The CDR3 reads CASSPSRDSQGYTF. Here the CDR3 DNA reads TGTGCCAGCAGTCCCTCCCGGGACAGCCAAGGCTACACCTTC.

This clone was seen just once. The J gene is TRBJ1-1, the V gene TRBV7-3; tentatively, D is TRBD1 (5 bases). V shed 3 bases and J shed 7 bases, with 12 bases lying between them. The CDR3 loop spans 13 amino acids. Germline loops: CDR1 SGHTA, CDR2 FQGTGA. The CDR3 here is CASSFGGILEAFF. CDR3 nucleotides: TGTGCCAGCAGCTTTGGGGGGATACTTGAAGCTTTCTTT.

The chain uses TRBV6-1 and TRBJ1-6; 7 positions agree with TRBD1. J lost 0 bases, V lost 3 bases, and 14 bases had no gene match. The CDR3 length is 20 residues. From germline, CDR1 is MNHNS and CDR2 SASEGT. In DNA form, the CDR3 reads TGTGCCAGCAGTGACCCCCGACAGGGAGCAACTAGCTCCTATAATTCACCCCTCCACTTT. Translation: CASSDPRQGATSSYNSPLHF.

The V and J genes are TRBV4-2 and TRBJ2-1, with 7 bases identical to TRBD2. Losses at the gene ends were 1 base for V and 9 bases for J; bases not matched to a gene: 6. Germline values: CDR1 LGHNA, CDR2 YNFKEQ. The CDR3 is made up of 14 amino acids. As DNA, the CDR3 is TGTGCCAGCAGCCAAGTGGGGGGGGACGGTGAGCAGTTCTTC. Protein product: CASSQVGGDGEQFF.

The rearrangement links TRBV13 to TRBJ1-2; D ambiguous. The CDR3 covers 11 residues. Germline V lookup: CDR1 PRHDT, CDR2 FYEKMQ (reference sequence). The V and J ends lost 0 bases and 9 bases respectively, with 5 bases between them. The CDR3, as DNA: TGTGCCAGCAGCTTAGGCGAGCGCTACACCTTC. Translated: CASSLGERYTF.

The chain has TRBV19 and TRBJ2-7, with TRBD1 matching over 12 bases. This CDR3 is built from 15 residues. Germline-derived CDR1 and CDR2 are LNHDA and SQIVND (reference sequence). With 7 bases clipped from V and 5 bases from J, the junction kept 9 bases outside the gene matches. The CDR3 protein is CASIRGQGASNEQYF. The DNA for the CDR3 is TGTGCCAGTATCCGGGGACAGGGGGCTTCTAACGAGCAGTACTTC.